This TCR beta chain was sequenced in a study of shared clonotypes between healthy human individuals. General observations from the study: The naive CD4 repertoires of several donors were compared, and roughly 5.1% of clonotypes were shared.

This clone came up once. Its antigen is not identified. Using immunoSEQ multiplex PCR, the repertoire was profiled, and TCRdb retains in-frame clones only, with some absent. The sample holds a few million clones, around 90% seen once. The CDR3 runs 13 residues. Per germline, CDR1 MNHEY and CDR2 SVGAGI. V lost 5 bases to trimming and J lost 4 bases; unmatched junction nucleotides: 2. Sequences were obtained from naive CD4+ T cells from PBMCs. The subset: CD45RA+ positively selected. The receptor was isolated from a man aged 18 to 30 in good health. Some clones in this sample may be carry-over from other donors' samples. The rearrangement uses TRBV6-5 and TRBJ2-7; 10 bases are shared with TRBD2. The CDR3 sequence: CASSSGREYEQYF. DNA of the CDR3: TGTGCCAGCAGTAGCGGGAGGGAATACGAGCAGTACTTC.